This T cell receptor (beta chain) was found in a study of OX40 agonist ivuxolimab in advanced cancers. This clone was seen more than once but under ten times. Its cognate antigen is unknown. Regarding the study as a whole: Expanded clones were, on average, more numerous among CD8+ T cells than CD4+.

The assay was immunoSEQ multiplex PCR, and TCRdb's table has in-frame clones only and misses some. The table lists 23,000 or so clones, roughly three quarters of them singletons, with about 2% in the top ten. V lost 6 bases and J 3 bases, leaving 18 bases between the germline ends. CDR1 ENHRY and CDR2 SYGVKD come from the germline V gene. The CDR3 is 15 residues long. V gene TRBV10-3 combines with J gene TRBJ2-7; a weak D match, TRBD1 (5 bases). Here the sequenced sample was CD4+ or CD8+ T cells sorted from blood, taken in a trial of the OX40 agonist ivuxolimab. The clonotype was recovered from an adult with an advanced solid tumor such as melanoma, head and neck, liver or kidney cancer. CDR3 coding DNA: TGTGCCATCAGAACCACAGGAAAGACTGGCTACGAGCAGTACTTC. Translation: CAIRTTGKTGYEQYF.